These T cell receptor beta chains were read from a single sample in a study of early T cells in non-severe SARS-CoV-2 infection. TCRdb processed the 5' RACE reads anew with MiXCR; each CDR3 protein has one entry. The sample holds some 30,000 distinct CDR3 sequences, 3.5% to 4.5% seen once. Material: whole blood. These receptors were collected from an adult who was a healthcare worker with PCR-confirmed SARS-CoV-2 infection or an uninfected control (not recorded which). Both conserved end residues are part of each CDR3. The D gene is left open where the match is weak. Size is omitted from some rows. Given values are once, few, many or a class for expanded clones.

TRBJ1-6	NA	TRBV15	NA	TGTGCCACCAGCAGAGATCGGACAGACAATTCACCCCTCCACTTT	CATSRDRTDNSPLHF
TRBJ2-5	NA	TRBV5-6	TRBD2	TGTGCCAGCAGCTACGGACTAGCGGGGCAAGAGACCCAGTACTTC	CASSYGLAGQETQYF
TRBJ1-1	many	TRBV18	NA	TGTGCCAGCTCACCACGGTCCTCCGGGGCTTTCTTT	CASSPRSSGAFF
TRBJ2-2	NA	TRBV27	NA	TGTGCCAGCAGTTCCCAGGGGACCGGGGAGCTGTTTTTT	CASSSQGTGELFF
TRBJ2-7	many	TRBV27	NA	TGTGCCAGCAGTCCCCAGACCCTAAACTACGAGCAGTACTTC	CASSPQTLNYEQYF
TRBJ2-7	many	TRBV9	NA	TGTGCCAGCAGCGTAGGCCCCTCGGGCGAGCAGTACTTC	CASSVGPSGEQYF
TRBJ2-7	many	TRBV7-7	TRBD2	TGTGCTAGCAGCTTAGCGCGGGGAGGGGAGCAGTACTTC	CASSLARGGEQYF
TRBJ2-2	many	TRBV19	NA	TGTGCCAGTAGTATCGGGGCGCAGGTCACCGGGGAGCTGTTTTTT	CASSIGAQVTGELFF
TRBJ2-7	many	TRBV3-1	NA	TGTGCCAGCAGCCCATTGGACTTCTCCTACGAGCAGTACTTC	CASSPLDFSYEQYF
TRBJ2-1	many	TRBV20-1	NA	TGCAGTGCCGAAGGGGGAGACCTCAATGAGCAGTTCTTC	CSAEGGDLNEQFF
TRBJ2-2	many	TRBV10-2	NA	TGCGCCAGCAGTGAGCGGTTCTTATCGGGGGCAGCGATAAGCACCGGGGAGCTGTTTTTT	CASSERFLSGAAISTGELFF
TRBJ1-6	few	TRBV19	NA	TGTGCCAGTAGTCCCCAACAAGGATATAATTCACCCCTCCACTTT	CASSPQQGYNSPLHF
TRBJ2-7	few	TRBV20-1	NA	TGCAGTGCTAGAGATGGGGGCGGCGTTTTTTTGCCGTACTTC	CSARDGGGVFLPYF
TRBJ2-3	few	TRBV30	NA	TGTGCCTGGAGTGTACGAAGATTCACAGATACGCAGTATTTT	CAWSVRRFTDTQYF
TRBJ1-4	many	TRBV23-1	NA	TGCGCCAGCAGCCCTGAATGTGCAACTAATGAAAAACTGTTTTTT	CASSPECATNEKLFF
TRBJ2-5	many	TRBV29-1	TRBD1	TGCAGCGTTGGGGCTACAGGGGCATCAGAGACCCAGTACTTC	CSVGATGASETQYF
TRBJ2-7	many	TRBV20-1	TRBD2	TGCAGTGCTAGTGCCAAAAGCGGGGGGCCATACGAGCAGTACTTC	CSASAKSGGPYEQYF
TRBJ2-5	few	TRBV13	TRBD1	TGTGCCAGCAGCCCAGGACAGGAAGAGACCCAGTACTTC	CASSPGQEETQYF
TRBJ2-7	many	TRBV28	TRBD2	TGTGCCAGCAGTCCAGCTAGCGGCAGCTCCTACGAGCAGTACTTC	CASSPASGSSYEQYF
TRBJ1-1	many	TRBV29-1	NA	TGCAGCGTAAACAGGGAGATGAACACTGAAGCTTTCTTT	CSVNREMNTEAFF
TRBJ2-1	few	TRBV3-1	NA	TGTGCCAGCAGCCTCCGTGGGGGGTTGAATGAGCAGTTCTTC	CASSLRGGLNEQFF
TRBJ2-7	few	TRBV7-9	TRBD2	TGTGCCAGCAGCCCGTCCTGGCGGGGGGTAAGCGAGCAGTACTTC	CASSPSWRGVSEQYF
TRBJ2-7	many	TRBV7-7	NA	TGTGCTAGCAGCCCTCTTGGAAAGATCTACGAGCAGTACTTC	CASSPLGKIYEQYF
TRBJ2-1	many	TRBV4-2	TRBD2	TGTGCCAGCAGCCAGGAGAGGACTAGTGGGCCGTTCTTC	CASSQERTSGPFF
TRBJ2-7	few	TRBV7-9	NA	TGTGCCAGCAGCTCTCCCCCAAGCGGACCCCCCTACGAGCAGTACTTC	CASSSPPSGPPYEQYF
TRBJ2-7	many	TRBV27	NA	TGTGCCAGCAGTTTATCAGGAATCTACGAGCAGTACTTC	CASSLSGIYEQYF
TRBJ1-1	few	TRBV27	NA	TGTGCCAGCAGGGGCCCCGGTGGAGGCACTGAAGCTTTCTTT	CASRGPGGGTEAFF
TRBJ1-1	NA	TRBV6-5	NA	TGTGCCAGCAGTTACTCCCCAGGGGCACGCACTGAAGCTTTCTTT	CASSYSPGARTEAFF
TRBJ1-3	many	TRBV29-1	NA	TGCAGCGTTGCGGCCAACTTGGAAAACACCATATATTTT	CSVAANLENTIYF
TRBJ2-1	many	TRBV12-3/TRBV12-4	TRBD1	TGTGCCAGCAGTCCCACAGGGGGTAGCTACAATGAGCAGTTCTTC	CASSPTGGSYNEQFF
TRBJ2-1	many	TRBV19	TRBD2	TGTGCCAGTAGTATCACGGGGGGGTACAATGAGCAGTTCTTC	CASSITGGYNEQFF
TRBJ2-3	NA	TRBV13	NA	TGTGCCAGCAGCTTAGGAGGAGATACGCAGTATTTT	CASSLGGDTQYF
TRBJ1-1	many	TRBV30	NA	TGTGCCTGGAAACAGATGAACACTGAAGCTTTCTTT	CAWKQMNTEAFF
TRBJ2-2	many	TRBV4-2	NA	TGTGCCAGCAGCCGGGGGGGCACGTCCGGGGAGCTGTTTTTT	CASSRGGTSGELFF
TRBJ2-7	NA	TRBV2	TRBD1	TGTGCCAGCGGGGACAGGATGAACGAGCAGTACTTC	CASGDRMNEQYF
TRBJ2-2	many	TRBV10-1	NA	TGCGCCAGCAGTGAGTCGTGGCCAGTGCCGAACACCGGGGAGCTGTTTTTT	CASSESWPVPNTGELFF
TRBJ1-6	few	TRBV9	NA	TGTGCCAGCAGCCTTAAGGGGGGTTCACCCCTCCACTTT	CASSLKGGSPLHF
TRBJ1-6	few	TRBV30	TRBD1	TGTGCCTGGAGTGCCGGGACAGGGGCGAGATCACCCCTCCACTTT	CAWSAGTGARSPLHF
TRBJ2-5	NA	TRBV2	NA	TGTGCCAGCACCGAGGGGGAGACCCAGTACTTC	CASTEGETQYF
TRBJ1-6	few	TRBV7-9	NA	TGTGCCAGCAGCTCGGGGATCGGCAATAATTCACCCCTCCACTTT	CASSSGIGNNSPLHF
TRBJ2-7	many	TRBV19	TRBD2	TGTGCCAGTAGTTCGGGACTATTCTACGAGCAGTACTTC	CASSSGLFYEQYF
TRBJ2-7	few	TRBV5-1	NA	TGCGCCAGCAGCTTGACAGGCGCCTCCTACGAGCAGTACTTC	CASSLTGASYEQYF
TRBJ2-3	many	TRBV6-2/TRBV6-3	NA	TGTGCCAGCAGTTACGACAGGCGGTTTGGGATGGCGTATTTT	CASSYDRRFGMAYF
TRBJ2-3	many	TRBV3-1	NA	TGTGCCAGCAGCCAAGCTGTCCCATCGGGAGATACGCAGTATTTT	CASSQAVPSGDTQYF
TRBJ2-2	many	TRBV19	NA	TGTGCCAGTAACCCAAGGGCAGTTAGTTCAACCGGGGAGCTGTTTTTT	CASNPRAVSSTGELFF
TRBJ1-1	many	TRBV5-1	TRBD1	TGCGCCAGCAGCTCGGGACAGCCGAACACTGAAGCTTTCTTT	CASSSGQPNTEAFF
TRBJ2-3	many	TRBV29-1	NA	TGCAGCGTTGAACCGATCCCTGAGACGCAGTATTTT	CSVEPIPETQYF
TRBJ1-5	many	TRBV7-8	NA	TGTGCCAGCAGCCCAACAGAGATTAGCAATCAGCCCCAGCATTTT	CASSPTEISNQPQHF